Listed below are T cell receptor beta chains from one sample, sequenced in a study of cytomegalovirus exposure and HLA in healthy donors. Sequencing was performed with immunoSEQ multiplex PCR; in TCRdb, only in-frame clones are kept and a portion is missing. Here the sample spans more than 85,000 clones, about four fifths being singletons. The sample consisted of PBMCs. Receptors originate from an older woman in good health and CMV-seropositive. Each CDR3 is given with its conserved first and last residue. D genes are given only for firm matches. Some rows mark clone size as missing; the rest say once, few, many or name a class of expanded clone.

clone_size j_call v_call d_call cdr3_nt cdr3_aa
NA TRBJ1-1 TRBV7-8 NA TGTGCCAGCAGCAAAACACAGGGGAACACTGAAGCTTTCTTT CASSKTQGNTEAFF
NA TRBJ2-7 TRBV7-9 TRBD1 TGTGCCAGCAGCCCCCGGGACAGGGCCTACGAGCAGTACTTC CASSPRDRAYEQYF
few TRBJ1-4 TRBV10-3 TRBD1 TGTGCCAGCAGGGGGCGGGAAACTAATGAAAAACTGTTTTTT CASRGRETNEKLFF
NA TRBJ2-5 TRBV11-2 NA TGTGCCAGCAGCTTTTTAACACTACAAGAGACCCAGTACTTC CASSFLTLQETQYF
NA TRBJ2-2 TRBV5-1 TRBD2 TGCGTCACTACCAGCGGGAGCGGCACCGGGGAGCTGTTTTTT CVTTSGSGTGELFF
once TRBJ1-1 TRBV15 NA TGTGCCACCAGCTCCGGACAGAACACTGAAGCTTTCTTT CATSSGQNTEAFF
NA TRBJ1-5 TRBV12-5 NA TGTGCTAGTGGGAGTCTCGGTCAGCCCCAGCATTTT CASGSLGQPQHF
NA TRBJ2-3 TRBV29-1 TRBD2 TGCAGCGTTGAAGTAGCGGGAGGCACAGATACGCAGTATTTT CSVEVAGGTDTQYF
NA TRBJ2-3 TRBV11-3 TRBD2 TGTGCCAGCAGCTGGACTAGCGGTTACACAGATACGCAGTATTTT CASSWTSGYTDTQYF
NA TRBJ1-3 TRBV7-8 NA TGTGCCAGCAGCTTTCAGGGGAACTCTGGAAACACCATATATTTT CASSFQGNSGNTIYF
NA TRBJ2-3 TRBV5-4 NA TGTGCCAGCAGCTTCTCAGGGACAGATACGCAGTATTTT CASSFSGTDTQYF
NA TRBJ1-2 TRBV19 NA TGTGCCAGTAGTGCCGAACGATGGACAGTTACTAACTATGGCTACACCTTC CASSAERWTVTNYGYTF
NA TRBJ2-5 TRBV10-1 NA TGCGCCAGCAGTTCGACAGTCCAAGAGACCCAGTACTTC CASSSTVQETQYF
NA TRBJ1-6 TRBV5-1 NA TGCGCCAGCAGCACTACATCAGGGCTAGAGTCACCCCTCCACTTT CASSTTSGLESPLHF
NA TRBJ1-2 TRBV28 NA TGTGCCAGCAGTTTAGGGGGGACGGGGGCTAACTATGGCTACACCTTC CASSLGGTGANYGYTF
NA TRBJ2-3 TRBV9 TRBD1 TGTGCCAGCAGCGTAGGACAGGGGGCAGATACGCAGTATTTT CASSVGQGADTQYF
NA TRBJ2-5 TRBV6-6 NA TGTGCCAGCAGTCCGAGGGGGCAAGAGACCCAGTACTTC CASSPRGQETQYF
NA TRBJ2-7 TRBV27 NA TGTGCCAGCAGTTTCCTAGGCGTGTTTGGGGAGCAGTACTTC CASSFLGVFGEQYF
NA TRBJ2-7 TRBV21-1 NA TGTGCCAGCAGCAGGGACAGGCCCCGTGGCGAGCAGTACTTC CASSRDRPRGEQYF
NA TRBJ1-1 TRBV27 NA TGTGCCACCCGGGCTAGCTGGGGGCGGAACACTGAAGCTTTCTTT CATRASWGRNTEAFF
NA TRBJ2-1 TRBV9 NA TGTGCCAGCAGCGTACTCGGGGGCTCCTACAATGAGCAGTTCTTC CASSVLGGSYNEQFF
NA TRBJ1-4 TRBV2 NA TGTGCCAGCAGGCCAGTTTGGGGGGTTGCTGAAAAACTGTTTTTT CASRPVWGVAEKLFF
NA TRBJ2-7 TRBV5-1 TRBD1 TGCGCCAGCAGCATCACGGGACAGGGGGACTACGAGCAGTACTTC CASSITGQGDYEQYF
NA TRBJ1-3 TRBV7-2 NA TGTGCCAGCAGCTTACCCCTGGGGGGGACTGGAAACACCATATATTTT CASSLPLGGTGNTIYF
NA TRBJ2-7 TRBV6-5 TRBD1 TGTGCCAGCAGTTACTCCGGACAGGGGGTTTCCTACGAGCAGTACTTC CASSYSGQGVSYEQYF
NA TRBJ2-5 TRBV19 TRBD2 TGTGCCAGTAACAGCGGGAGAAAAGAGACCCAGTACTTC CASNSGRKETQYF
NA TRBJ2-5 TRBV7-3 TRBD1 TGTGCCAGCAGCTTCTGGACAGGTCAGACCCAGTACTTC CASSFWTGQTQYF
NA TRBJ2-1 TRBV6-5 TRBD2 TGTGCCAGCTCACAACTAGCGGCCGGCAATGAGCAGTTCTTC CASSQLAAGNEQFF
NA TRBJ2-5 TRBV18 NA TGTGCCAGCTCACAGACACAATATCAAGAGACCCAGTACTTC CASSQTQYQETQYF
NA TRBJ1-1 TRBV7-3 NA TGTGCCAGCAGCCCCCGGAGTGCTGCTGAAGCTTTCTTT CASSPRSAAEAFF
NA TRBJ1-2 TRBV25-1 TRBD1 TGTGCCAGCAGTTGGGACAGGGGGCGCGGCTACACCTTC CASSWDRGRGYTF
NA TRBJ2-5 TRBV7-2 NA TGTGCCAGCAGCTTAAGGCGGAACCAAGAAACCCAGTACTTC CASSLRRNQETQYF
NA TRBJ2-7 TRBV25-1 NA TGTGCCAGCAGTAGGAGGGGATCCTACGAGCAGTACTTC CASSRRGSYEQYF
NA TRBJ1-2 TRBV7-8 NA TGTGCCAGCAGCTTAGCGGGAGGCCGGAACTATGGCTACACCTTC CASSLAGGRNYGYTF
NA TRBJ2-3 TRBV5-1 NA TGCGCCAGCAGCTGGCTAGGCGGAGCTAGCACAGATACGCAGTATTTT CASSWLGGASTDTQYF
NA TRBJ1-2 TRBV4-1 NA TGCGCCAGCAGCAAGCGGACTATTACTGATAACTATGGCTACACCTTC CASSKRTITDNYGYTF
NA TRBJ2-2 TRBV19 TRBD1 TGTGCCAGTAGTAGGGGCAGGGGGCTCAATCATAGATTGTCCGGGGAGCTGTTTTTT CASSRGRGLNHRLSGELFF
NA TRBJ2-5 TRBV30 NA TGTGCCTGGAGTGCTACTAGCGAGACCCAGTACTTC CAWSATSETQYF
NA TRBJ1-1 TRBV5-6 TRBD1 TGTGCCAGCAGCTGGGACAGGGGTATCGCTGAAGCTTTCTTT CASSWDRGIAEAFF
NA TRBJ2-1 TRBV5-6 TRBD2 TGTGCCAGCAGCTTCATAGCGGGCAGAGTCTACAATGAGCAGTTCTTC CASSFIAGRVYNEQFF
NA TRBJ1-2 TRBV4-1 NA TGCGCCAGCAGCCAACAATCGGGTGCGGGCTACACCTTC CASSQQSGAGYTF
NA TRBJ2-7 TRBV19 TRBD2 TGTGCCAGTAGTGCAAGCGGGAGCATGTTTTACGAGCAGTACTTC CASSASGSMFYEQYF
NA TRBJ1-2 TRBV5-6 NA TGTGCCAGCAGCCTACAGGGCGACTATGGCTACACCTTC CASSLQGDYGYTF
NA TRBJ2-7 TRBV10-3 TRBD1 TGTGCCATCAGTGATACCCTAACAGGGGGTTTTGGCGAGCAGTACTTC CAISDTLTGGFGEQYF
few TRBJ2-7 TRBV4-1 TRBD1 TGCGCCAGCAGCCCAAATCGAGACAGGGACTACGAGCAGTACTTC CASSPNRDRDYEQYF
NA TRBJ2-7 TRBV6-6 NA TGTGCCAGCAGTTACAGGGACTTAGGCGAGCAGTACTTC CASSYRDLGEQYF
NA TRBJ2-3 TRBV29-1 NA TGCAGCGTTGAATTGGACAAGACAGATACGCAGTATTTT CSVELDKTDTQYF
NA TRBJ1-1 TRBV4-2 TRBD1 TGTGCCAGCAGCCAAGAGACAGGGAGGAACACTGAAGCTTTCTTT CASSQETGRNTEAFF
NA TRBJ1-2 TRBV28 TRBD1 TGTGCCAGCAGTTTATACGGCACAGGGGACTATGGCTACACCTTC CASSLYGTGDYGYTF
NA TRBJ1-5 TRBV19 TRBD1 TGTGCCAGTAGTGTAAACAGGGGGCCGGCGGGCAATCAGCCCCAGCATTTT CASSVNRGPAGNQPQHF
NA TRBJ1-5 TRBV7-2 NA TGTGCCAGCAGCTCCTATGGTCAGCCCCAGCATTTT CASSSYGQPQHF
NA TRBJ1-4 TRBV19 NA TGTGCCAGTAGTATTGGAGGGAATAATGAAAAACTGTTTTTT CASSIGGNNEKLFF
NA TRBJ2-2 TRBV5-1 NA TGCGCCAGCAGCTTGATTAGCCCGAGTATGGGTGAGCTGTTTTTT CASSLISPSMGELFF
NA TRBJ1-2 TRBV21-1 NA TGTGCCAGCAGCTTAGAACCAGGTAATGGCTACACCTTC CASSLEPGNGYTF
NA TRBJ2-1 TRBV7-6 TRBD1 TGTGCCAGCAGCTTAGAGTCGGGACAGGGATGGAATGAGCAGTTCTTC CASSLESGQGWNEQFF
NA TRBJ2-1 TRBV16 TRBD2 TGTGCCAGCAGCCCATTGTTTGGGCGGGGGTTTAACAATGAGCAGTTCTTC CASSPLFGRGFNNEQFF
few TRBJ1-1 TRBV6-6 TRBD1 TGTGCCAGCGGGGGACAGGGGGCCGTTGAAGCTTTCTTT CASGGQGAVEAFF
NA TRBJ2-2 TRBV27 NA TGTGCCAGCACCCGACGGGCTAGCGTCAACGCGAACACCGGGGAGCTGTTTTTT CASTRRASVNANTGELFF
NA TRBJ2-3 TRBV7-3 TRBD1 TGTGCCAGCAGCCAGACAGGGGCAGATACGCAGTATTTT CASSQTGADTQYF